The 22 T cell receptor beta chains reported below all come from one sample, sequenced in a study of T cell changes during pregnancy in multiple sclerosis. Produced via immunoSEQ multiplex PCR; TCRdb's table is partial and in-frame only. The repertoire holds some 52,000 clones, with around nine tenths as singletons. Sequencing was performed on CD4+ T cells from peripheral blood mononuclear cells, taken before pregnancy. The source of these receptors is a female donor with multiple sclerosis, enrolled in a pregnancy study.

Written as DNA, the CDR3 is TGTGCCAGTAGAGATTACAGGGGGCAGAGGTTCACTGAAGCTTTCTTT. It translates to CASRDYRGQRFTEAFF. This rearrangement joins TRBV19 to TRBJ1-1; 9 positions match TRBD1. Germline V gene sequence: CDR1 LNHDA, CDR2 SQIVND (reference sequence). The CDR3 is 16 residues long. V trimming: 6 bases; J trimming: 4 bases; junction bases outside the gene matches: 12.

The chain is built from TRBV4-2 and TRBJ1-6; D perhaps matches TRBD1 (6 bases). V gave up 0 bases and J gave up 7 bases, with 13 bases separating them. CDR1 and CDR2 from the germline V gene are LGHNA and YNFKEQ. The CDR3 spans 16 residues. The CDR3 DNA reads TGTGCCAGCAGCCAAGATAGGACAGTCGGGAATTCACCCCTCCACTTT. This translates into CASSQDRTVGNSPLHF.

The chain uses TRBV11-2 and TRBJ1-3; 7 bases match TRBD1. The CDR3 contains 16 residues. Germline V gene sequence: CDR1 SGHAT, CDR2 FQNNGV. Unmatched junction bases numbered 7, after V lost 4 bases and J lost 1 base. The CDR3 sequence: CASSSSGGTSGNTIYF. Here the CDR3 DNA reads TGTGCCAGCAGCTCGTCAGGGGGAACGTCTGGAAACACCATATATTTT.

The rearrangement joins TRBV27 to TRBJ2-7; perhaps TRBD1 as D (6 bases). CDR3 length equals 13 residues. Germline V gene sequence: CDR1 MNHEY, CDR2 SMNVEV (reference sequence). Trimming took off 4 bases at V and 4 bases at J, with 11 bases between the two ends. The DNA for the CDR3 is TGTGCCAGCAGTTCCCACAGGGAGTACGAGCAGTACTTC. Translated: CASSSHREYEQYF.

This clone appeared once. V and J are TRBV29-1 and TRBJ1-2; 12 bases line up with TRBD1. V gave up 6 bases and J gave up 8 bases; unmatched junction bases: 16. The CDR3 is 16 amino acids. Germline V gene sequence: CDR1 SQVTM, CDR2 ANQGSEA. The DNA of the CDR3 is TGCAGCGTAGACCCCGATGGGACAGGGGGCGGCGGAGGCTACACCTTC. Its protein is CSVDPDGTGGGGGYTF.

J is TRBJ2-7 and V is TRBV7-3, with D possibly being TRBD2 (5 bases). The germline CDR1 and CDR2 sequences are SGHTA and FQGTGA. Trimming removed 3 bases at V and 6 bases at J, with 15 bases between. The CDR3 totals 14 residues. CDR3 amino acids: CASSLGPGMGEQYF. The CDR3 nucleotides read TGTGCCAGCAGCTTGGGCCCCGGGATGGGCGAGCAGTACTTC.

The J gene is TRBJ2-2, the V gene TRBV5-1, with 7 bases lining up with TRBD2. Trimming at V came to 4 bases and at J to 6 bases, leaving 6 bases not matched to a gene. Germline V gene data show CDR1 as SGHRS and CDR2 as YFSETQ. The CDR3 has 14 residues. CDR3 protein: CASSAGTNAGELFF. CDR3 coding DNA: TGCGCCAGCAGCGCCGGGACTAACGCCGGGGAGCTGTTTTTT. Full variable domain (missing parts from reference TRBV5-1 and TRBJ2-2): KAGVTQTPRYLIKTRGQQVTLSCSPISGHRSVSWYQQTPGQGLQFLFEYFSETQRNKGNFPGRFSGRQFSNSRSEMNVSTLELGDSALYLCASSAGTNAGELFFGEGSRLTVL.

This chain links TRBV6-5 with TRBJ2-7; the match to TRBD1 covers 7 bases. The trim removed 2 bases at V and 3 bases at J, leaving 7 bases unmatched. CDR1 is MNHEY and CDR2 is SVGAGI in the germline V gene. The CDR3 covers 15 residues. The CDR3 nucleotides read TGTGCCAGCAGTTACACGACAGGGACCCTCTACGAGCAGTACTTC. This gives the protein CASSYTTGTLYEQYF.

The J gene is TRBJ2-3, the V gene TRBV13; 8 bases align to TRBD1. Unmatched junction bases numbered 1, after V lost 3 bases and J lost 2 bases. Germline V lookup: CDR1 PRHDT, CDR2 FYEKMQ (reference sequence). The CDR3 runs to 14 residues. The CDR3 nucleotides read TGTGCCAGCAGCTTGACAGGGGTCACAGATACGCAGTATTTT. This encodes CASSLTGVTDTQYF.

The rearrangement links TRBV6-1 to TRBJ1-5; 8 bases are a match to TRBD1. Germline-derived CDR1 and CDR2 are MNHNS and SASEGT. V was pared by 4 bases and J by 6 bases, with 8 bases of the junction left unmatched. CDR3 size: 15 residues. In DNA form, the CDR3 reads TGTGCCAGCAGTGCGGACAGGGTCTCCAGTCAGCCCCAGCATTTT. Protein: CASSADRVSSQPQHF.

V usage is TRBV29-1 and J usage is TRBJ1-1, with a possible D match to TRBD1 (6 bases). The CDR3 contains 13 residues. In germline, CDR1 is SQVTM, CDR2 ANQGSEA. V was clipped by 4 bases and J by 5 bases, with 14 bases between them. CDR3 residues: CSVGIEQGTEAFF. The CDR3 DNA reads as TGCAGCGTTGGAATAGAACAGGGTACTGAAGCTTTCTTT.

This clone was seen a handful of times. The rearrangement links TRBV2 to TRBJ1-1; D may be TRBD1 (5 bases). The CDR3 has 12 residues. Between the trimmed V and J ends, which lost 4 bases and 4 bases, there was a span of 7 bases. From germline, CDR1 is SNHLY and CDR2 FYNNEI. This CDR3 reads CASSVQGTEAFF. The CDR3 DNA sequence: TGTGCCAGCAGTGTTCAGGGCACTGAAGCTTTCTTT.

The chain couples TRBV7-9 to TRBJ2-5; D is perhaps TRBD2 (6 bases). The CDR3 length is 14 residues. V dropped 0 bases and J dropped 2 bases, with 7 bases sitting between them. Germline V lookup: CDR1 SEHNR, CDR2 FQNEAQ (reference sequence). As DNA, the CDR3 is TGTGCCAGCAGCTTAGCGCGGGATCAAGAGACCCAGTACTTC. Translated: CASSLARDQETQYF.

This clone was counted a single time. V usage is TRBV7-2 and J usage is TRBJ2-2, with D possibly TRBD2 on 5 matching bases. The ends were cut back, 5 bases at V and 3 bases at J, with 7 bases in the middle. The CDR3 has 13 residues. Germline V gives CDR1 SGHTA, CDR2 FQGNSA. CDR3 amino acids: CASSTDYTGELFF. The CDR3, as DNA: TGTGCCAGCAGCACGGACTACACCGGGGAGCTGTTTTTT.

The chain recombines TRBV18 with TRBJ2-3; 9 bases match TRBD2. Germline V gives CDR1 KGHSH, CDR2 LQKENI. V lost 1 base to trimming and J lost 2 bases; unmatched junction nucleotides: 7. This CDR3 has 17 residues. The DNA of the CDR3 is TGTGCCAGCTCACCACTTGGTCTAGCGGGACCCACAGATACGCAGTATTTT. Its protein is CASSPLGLAGPTDTQYF.

This chain joins TRBV7-2 and TRBJ2-5; TRBD1 matches 7 bases. V lost 8 bases and J lost 4; bases outside the gene matches: 13. Germline CDR1 and CDR2: SGHTA and FQGNSA. There are 15 residues in the CDR3. The CDR3 protein is CASGLNGQAAETQYF. As DNA, the CDR3 is TGTGCCAGCGGGCTGAACGGACAGGCTGCAGAGACCCAGTACTTC.

The rearrangement uses TRBV10-3 and TRBJ2-3, with D possibly matching TRBD1 (5 bases). The CDR3 contains 13 residues. Trimming cost V 2 bases and J 3 bases, with 6 bases left between them. Looked up from germline, CDR1 is ENHRY and CDR2 is SYGVKD. In nucleotides, the CDR3 is TGTGCCATCAGTGAGGCAGGGACAGATACGCAGTATTTT. Translating gives CAISEAGTDTQYF.

The V call is TRBV2, the J call TRBJ2-7; weak D call: TRBD2 (6 bases). Germline CDR1 SNHLY, CDR2 FYNNEI. Trimming removed 3 bases at V and 5 bases at J, with 17 bases between. The CDR3 covers 15 residues. CDR3 DNA sequence: TGTGCCAGCAGTGAGAGTCTGGGGACGGGGGACGAGCAGTACTTC. Translation gives CASSESLGTGDEQYF.

J is TRBJ1-1 and V is TRBV7-8; D possibly corresponds to TRBD1 (5 bases). The ends were cut back, 1 base at V and 2 bases at J, with 11 bases in the middle. Germline V lookup: CDR1 SGHVS, CDR2 FQNEAQ. The CDR3 has 15 amino acids. In nucleotides, the CDR3 is TGTGCCAGCAGCTTAGGGGCAGGGCAAAACACTGAAGCTTTCTTT. Amino acid sequence: CASSLGAGQNTEAFF.

The CDR3 here is CASSQDPTPNTEAFF. CDR3 sequence (DNA): TGCGCCAGCAGCCAAGATCCTACTCCGAACACTGAAGCTTTCTTT. This sequence joins TRBV4-1 and TRBJ1-1; no firm D call. The CDR3 is made up of 15 amino acids. Germline V gene sequence: CDR1 MGHRA, CDR2 YSYEKL. The V and J ends lost 0 bases and 1 base respectively, with 9 bases between them.

V gene TRBV30 combines with J gene TRBJ2-2; 7 nucleotides match TRBD1. V trimming: 6 bases; J trimming: 7 bases; junction bases outside the gene matches: 8. Germline V gene lookup returns CDR1 GTSNPN and CDR2 SVGIG (reference sequence). CDR3 length: 13 residues. This CDR3 reads CACIPGGLGELFF. As DNA, the CDR3 is TGTGCCTGCATACCAGGGGGTCTCGGGGAGCTGTTTTTT.

V is TRBV11-2 and J is TRBJ2-7; TRBD1 might be the D (6 bases). CDR1 and CDR2 from the germline V gene are SGHAT and FQNNGV. CDR3 length: 15 amino acids. Trimming took off 5 bases at V and 5 bases at J, with 19 bases between the two ends. CDR3 sequence reads: CASSPLQGVENEQYF. The CDR3 bases are TGTGCCAGCAGCCCATTACAGGGAGTGGAAAACGAGCAGTACTTC.